This T cell receptor beta chain was recovered during a study of T cell responses to AZD1222 COVID-19 vaccine. General study results and limits: Unmutated variant regions are reportedly the target of nearly half of TCRs that are spike-specific. Repertoire collection took place solely once the T cell response had peaked. Two doses of AZD1222 preceded a rise in Spike-specific TCR breadth and depth. Clonal diversity was possibly underestimated; the donors were predominantly white British and more often female.

Clones were read by immunoSEQ multiplex PCR, and TCRdb kept only the in-frame ones, dropping some. The sample yields over 100,000 clones, around 86% seen once. To note about this clone: Its specificity is unknown.

The CDR3 has 13 residues. Losses at the gene ends were 8 bases for V and 0 bases for J; bases not matched to a gene: 3. CDR1 is KGHSH and CDR2 is LQKENI in the germline V gene. This specimen consisted of peripheral blood, obtained on day 0 of AZD1222 vaccination. This TCR came from an adult in good health. The chain employs TRBV18 and TRBJ1-1; TRBD1 aligns across 7 bases. CDR3 loop: CASRQGMNTEAFF. DNA for the CDR3: TGTGCCAGCAGACAGGGTATGAACACTGAAGCTTTCTTT.